This entry features one T cell receptor (beta chain) sequence. The antigen is not known. The data were taken from a study of cytomegalovirus exposure and HLA in healthy donors. Some clones are missing from TCRdb's copy, which holds only in-frame ones; the method was immunoSEQ multiplex PCR. The table has about 130,000 clones, nearly 90% seen once. Study results and limitations: The study labeled approximately 150 TCR beta chains cytomegalovirus-associated.

This CDR3 comprises 14 residues. Unmatched junction bases numbered 2, after V lost 4 bases and J lost 7 bases. Germline V gene sequence: CDR1 SGHAT, CDR2 FQNNGV. This clonotype was sampled from a young woman in good health and CMV-seropositive. Sequenced: PBMCs. The chain joins TRBV11-2 to TRBJ1-6, with 9 bases aligning to TRBD1. The CDR3 here is CASSSQGANSPLHF. The DNA for the CDR3 is TGTGCCAGCAGCTCACAGGGGGCCAATTCACCCCTCCACTTT.